This TCR beta chain was sequenced during a study of T cell responses to AZD1222 COVID-19 vaccine. The germline V gene encodes CDR1 MNHEY and CDR2 SVGAGI. J lost 8 bases, V lost 6 bases, and 6 bases had no gene match. CDR3 length equals 12 residues. TCRdb keeps only in-frame clones here, not all; method: immunoSEQ multiplex PCR. The sample lists some 160,000 clones, roughly nine tenths occurring once. The specimen comprised peripheral blood, sampled 28 days after the second AZD1222 dose. J is TRBJ1-2 and V is TRBV6-5; TRBD1 matches 7 bases. This clonotype was obtained from an adult who received the AZD1222 COVID-19 vaccine. CDR3 nucleotide sequence: TGTGCCAGCAGGCCAGGGGGAGGAGGCTACACCTTC. This translates into CASRPGGGGYTF.